Here is one T cell receptor (beta chain) with its context. The entry originates in a study of blood T cell repertoires in COVID-19. About the research overall: Collection of acute and convalescent COVID-19 samples took place in the United States, Italy and Spain. Sources were T cells, B-cell-depleted T cells, or PBMCs; the material itself was cDNA or gDNA.

The repertoire was sequenced with immunoSEQ multiplex PCR; TCRdb's copy has only in-frame clones and lacks some. The table has about 160,000 clones, more than 75% seen once. Germline lookup yields CDR1 SEHNR and CDR2 FQNEAQ (reference sequence). Unmatched junction bases numbered 9, after V lost 5 bases and J lost 3 bases. The CDR3 contains 15 residues. The sample comprised peripheral blood. The receptor was isolated from a man aged 35-49 years with acute or convalescent COVID-19. The J gene is TRBJ2-7, the V gene TRBV7-9; 8 bases are a match to TRBD2. DNA for the CDR3: TGTGCCAGCAGCCGCCCGGGCGGGGGGCTCTACGAGCAGTACTTC. It yields the protein CASSRPGGGLYEQYF.